Following are 18 T cell receptor beta chains from one sample sequenced in a study of blood T cells in healthy people across ages. A second PCR, run for about 7 to 11 cycles, used a sample-barcoded 5' primer plus a J-beta primer mix. MiXCR, applied by TCRdb to the 5' RACE reads, yields one record per CDR3 protein. The table has 1,500,000 or so distinct CDR3 sequences, approximately 59% seen once. The sample taken for sequencing was blood. Every receptor here comes from a man aged 18 to 30 in good health.

The chain uses TRBV5-1 and TRBJ2-1, with D perhaps TRBD2 (5 bases). The CDR3 has 14 residues. Germline-derived CDR1 and CDR2 are SGHRS and YFSETQ. V lost 4 bases, J lost 7 bases, and 15 bases lay in between. The CDR3 is CASSVGLSGNEQFF. CDR3 bases: TGCGCCAGCAGCGTGGGCCTCTCGGGGAATGAGCAGTTCTTC.

The gene calls are TRBV20-1 and TRBJ2-3, with unresolved D. This CDR3 contains 12 residues. Trimming left V 4 bases short and J 1 base short, with 6 bases between. In germline, CDR1 is DFQATT, CDR2 SNEGSKA (reference sequence). The CDR3, as DNA: TGCAGTGCTATCAGCGGCACAGATACGCAGTATTTT. Its protein is CSAISGTDTQYF.

This clonotype came up a few times. This chain joins TRBV6-5 and TRBJ1-6; D not certain. This CDR3 has 16 amino acids. Germline CDR1 is MNHEY and CDR2 is SVGAGI. Trimming pared 4 bases from V and 0 bases from J, leaving 10 bases between. The CDR3 sequence: CASSFGGSSYNSPLHF. The CDR3 DNA reads as TGTGCCAGCAGTTTTGGCGGAAGCTCCTATAATTCACCCCTCCACTTT.

The chain links TRBV25-1 to TRBJ1-4, with D perhaps matching TRBD1 (6 bases). Germline CDR1 MGHDK, CDR2 SYGVNS. V dropped 6 bases and J dropped 5 bases, with 10 bases sitting between them. The CDR3 totals 13 residues. DNA of the CDR3: TGTGCCAGCAGATACAGGGTCAATGAAAAACTGTTTTTT. Its translation: CASRYRVNEKLFF.

This clonotype has more than one count but fewer than ten. This chain links TRBV27 with TRBJ1-1, with a tentative D call TRBD1 (5 bases). Per the germline V gene, CDR1 is MNHEY and CDR2 is SMNVEV (reference sequence). Trimming cost V 3 bases and J 4 bases, with 12 bases left between them. The CDR3 sequence is 14 residues long. The CDR3: CASSFSGTGTEAFF. The CDR3 DNA follows: TGTGCCAGCAGTTTTAGCGGGACGGGCACTGAAGCTTTCTTT.

The DNA for the CDR3 is TGTGCCAGCAGTGAAGCTAACCGAGCCTACGAGCAGTACTTC. Protein product: CASSEANRAYEQYF. The gene calls are TRBV6-1 and TRBJ2-7; unclear D gene. Looked up from germline, CDR1 is MNHNS and CDR2 is SASEGT. V was clipped by 0 bases and J by 2 bases, with 8 bases between them. The CDR3 has 14 amino acids.

The chain couples TRBV7-6 to TRBJ1-1, with D perhaps matching TRBD1 (5 bases). V lost 5 bases to trimming and J lost 4 bases, with 14 bases between them. Germline CDR1 SGHVS, CDR2 FNYEAQ. The CDR3 has 14 amino acids. CDR3 sequence reads: CASSRIGASTEAFF. The DNA for the CDR3 is TGTGCCAGCAGCCGGATCGGGGCTAGCACTGAAGCTTTCTTT.

The V and J genes are TRBV3-1 and TRBJ2-7, with no clear D. The CDR3 loop spans 14 amino acids. Looked up from germline, CDR1 is LGHDT and CDR2 is YNNKEL (reference sequence). The V end was cut by 2 bases, the J end by 0 bases, with 8 bases between. The CDR3 is CASSQFPRSYEQYF. The DNA of the CDR3 is TGTGCCAGCAGCCAATTTCCCCGCTCCTACGAGCAGTACTTC.

V usage is TRBV6-5 and J usage is TRBJ2-1; 9 nucleotides agree with TRBD1. In germline, CDR1 is MNHEY, CDR2 SVGAGI. The ends lost 6 bases at V and 7 bases at J; junction bases unmatched: 10. This CDR3 spans 15 amino acids. The CDR3 DNA is TGTGCCAGCAGAACCGGGACAGGGATCGAAAATGAGCAGTTCTTC. It specifies CASRTGTGIENEQFF.

This chain uses TRBV28 with TRBJ2-7; 10 bases match TRBD1. This CDR3 spans 16 amino acids. CDR1 is MDHEN and CDR2 is SYDVKM in the germline V gene. J was trimmed by 2 bases and V by 3 bases; bases with no gene match: 7. The CDR3 DNA reads as TGTGCCAGCAGTTTGAGGGCCGGGACAGGGGCCTACGAGCAGTACTTC. This translates into CASSLRAGTGAYEQYF.

CDR3 coding DNA: TGCGCCAGCAGCCGGGGGCCGCCGGGACAGTCCGAGGAGCAGTACTTC. Residues: CASSRGPPGQSEEQYF. The chain links TRBV4-1 to TRBJ2-7, with 7 bases fitting TRBD1. From germline, CDR1 is MGHRA and CDR2 YSYEKL. J gave up 7 bases and V 4 bases, and 16 bases lay outside the gene matches. There are 16 residues in the CDR3.

This rearrangement joins TRBV11-2 to TRBJ1-2, with TRBD1 as a possible D gene (5 bases). The CDR3 consists of 16 residues. Germline V gene lookup returns CDR1 SGHAT and CDR2 FQNNGV. V shed 0 bases and J shed 4 bases, with 15 bases lying between them. CDR3 DNA sequence: TGTGCCAGCAGCTTAGAGCGGGGGAGGGAGCGCTATGGCTACACCTTC. Its translation: CASSLERGRERYGYTF.

V gene TRBV11-2 combines with J gene TRBJ1-2, with 10 bases aligning to TRBD1. Trimming took 3 bases from V and 0 from J; bases not matched to a gene: 4. The V gene's germline CDR1 is SGHAT and CDR2 FQNNGV. The CDR3 is 16 amino acids. CDR3 loop: CASSFGTGVSNYGYTF. The CDR3, as DNA: TGTGCCAGCAGCTTTGGGACAGGGGTCTCTAACTATGGCTACACCTTC.

The chain recombines TRBV20-1 with TRBJ1-6; D is ambiguous. This CDR3 spans 14 amino acids. Germline assignment: CDR1 DFQATT and CDR2 SNEGSKA (reference sequence). Deletions cut 1 base from V and 5 bases from J, with 9 bases between. CDR3 loop: CSARVNSNNSPLHF. The CDR3, as DNA: TGCAGTGCTAGAGTCAACAGTAATAATTCACCCCTCCACTTT.

The chain recombines TRBV20-1 with TRBJ2-1; 8 bases line up with TRBD1. The length of the CDR3 is 14 residues. With 4 bases clipped from V and 5 bases from J, the junction kept 7 bases outside the gene matches. Germline CDR1 and CDR2: DFQATT and SNEGSKA (reference sequence). For the CDR3, the DNA is TGCAGTGCTACCGAAGGACAGGGAAACAATGAGCAGTTCTTC. Translating gives CSATEGQGNNEQFF.

This clonotype was detected only a few times. The chain links TRBV12-3 or TRBV12-4 to TRBJ1-2; TRBD1 might be the D (5 bases). V shed 5 bases and J shed 0 bases, with 13 bases lying between them. The length of the CDR3 is 15 residues. The CDR3 sequence is CASSRDGLANYGYTF. The CDR3 nucleotides read TGTGCCAGCAGTCGGGACGGACTAGCTAACTATGGCTACACCTTC.

The genes are TRBV5-6 and TRBJ2-7; 8 bases agree with TRBD1. CDR1 and CDR2 from the germline V gene are SGHDT and YYEEEE. V dropped 4 bases and J dropped 2; count of bases not matched to a gene: 8. The CDR3 is made up of 15 amino acids. CDR3 nucleotide sequence: TGTGCCAGCAGCAGGGACAGGCTGGGGGCCTACGAGCAGTACTTC. Translation gives CASSRDRLGAYEQYF.

The chain combines TRBV20-1 with TRBJ2-7; D possibly corresponds to TRBD1 (6 bases). The CDR3 covers 15 residues. Germline V lookup: CDR1 DFQATT, CDR2 SNEGSKA (reference sequence). The germline V and J ends were trimmed by 0 bases and 1 base, with 13 bases remaining between them. The CDR3 here is CSARDLIQGSYEQYF. The DNA of the CDR3 is TGCAGTGCTAGAGATCTTATACAGGGTTCCTACGAGCAGTACTTC.